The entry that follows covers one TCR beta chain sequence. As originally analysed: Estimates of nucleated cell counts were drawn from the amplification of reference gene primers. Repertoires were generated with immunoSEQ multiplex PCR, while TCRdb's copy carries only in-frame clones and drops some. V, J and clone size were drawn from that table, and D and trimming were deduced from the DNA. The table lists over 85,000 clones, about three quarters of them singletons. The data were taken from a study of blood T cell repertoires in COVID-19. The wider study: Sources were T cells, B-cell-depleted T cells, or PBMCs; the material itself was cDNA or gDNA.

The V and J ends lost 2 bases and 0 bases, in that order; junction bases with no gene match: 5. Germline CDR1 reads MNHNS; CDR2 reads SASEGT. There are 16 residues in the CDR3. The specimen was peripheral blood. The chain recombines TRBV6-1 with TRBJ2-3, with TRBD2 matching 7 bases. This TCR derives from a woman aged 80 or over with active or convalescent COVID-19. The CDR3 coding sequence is TGTGCCAGCAGTGAAAGGTCTAGCGGTAGCACAGATACGCAGTATTTT. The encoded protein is CASSERSSGSTDTQYF.